These T cell receptor beta chains were read from a single sample in a study of T-cell memory formation after mild COVID-19. TCRdb called the 5' RACE reads again in MiXCR, with one record for every CDR3 protein. The sample comprises some 120,000 distinct CDR3 sequences, approximately 15% of which are singletons, and over 4% rests with the top ten. Material: PBMCs or a T cell subset sorted from them (not recorded which). These receptors all come from a man aged 18 to 35 who had mild COVID-19 (a few samples of this study predate the infection). Cell type and time point are not known. The CDR3 runs from the conserved cysteine through the conserved F or W. The size of a clone is reported for some rows only, either as once, few or many, or as a class for expanded clones.

clone_size	v_call	j_call	cdr3_aa
many	TRBV5-1	TRBJ2-7	CASSLEGRGNEQYF
NA	TRBV30	TRBJ2-1	CAWSPDYNEQFF
few	TRBV25-1	TRBJ2-2	CASSEVRKVNTGELFF
few	TRBV6-5	TRBJ2-6	CASSPRRSGANVLTF
few	TRBV7-9	TRBJ1-2	CASSLTSRYGYTF
once	TRBV5-1	TRBJ1-2	CASSSSGIPDGGYTF
few	TRBV4-1	TRBJ2-1	CASSQATSGVYNEQFF
NA	TRBV12-3/TRBV12-4	TRBJ1-5	CASSFGELQPQHF
NA	TRBV6-1	TRBJ2-3	CASILDRVADTQYF
NA	TRBV5-1	TRBJ1-4	CASSFHPSAGRARFF
few	TRBV30	TRBJ2-3	CAWKVPSRTDTQYF
many	TRBV12-3/TRBV12-4	TRBJ2-1	CASSYGSGTYNEQFF
few	TRBV10-3	TRBJ2-1	CAISANPTSVQGEQFF
few	TRBV3-1	TRBJ2-3	CASSHRTSGGGRDTQYF
few	TRBV20-1	TRBJ2-5	CSARFGGEWETQYF
NA	TRBV5-6	TRBJ2-7	CASSLLGSTAAYEQYF
NA	TRBV6-1	TRBJ2-5	CASSDPGQGRQETQYF
NA	TRBV20-1	TRBJ2-5	CSASPSGAWETQYF
NA	TRBV7-2	TRBJ2-5	CASSLVGGQTIAAQYF
NA	TRBV10-2	TRBJ1-6	CASSVQGTGDSPLHF
NA	TRBV20-1	TRBJ2-5	CSARGARGEQTQYF
few	TRBV12-3/TRBV12-4	TRBJ1-6	CASSTRRSSYNSPLHF
few	TRBV7-2	TRBJ2-6	CASSFPDFSGANVLTF
few	TRBV11-2	TRBJ2-2	CASSPTLRVSGELFF
once	TRBV27	TRBJ1-1	CASSQGSGNTEAFF
few	TRBV19	TRBJ2-7	CASSAHWAGGYEQYF
NA	TRBV20-1	TRBJ2-2	CSAGRTSGGRSGELFF
few	TRBV7-2	TRBJ1-5	CASSLGGTGLHSNQPQHF
NA	TRBV7-9	TRBJ2-1	CASSPWPIGSYNEQFF
NA	TRBV5-6	TRBJ2-1	CASSRDWASYNEQFF
NA	TRBV3-1	TRBJ2-1	CASRPVGGGNEQFF
NA	TRBV18	TRBJ1-1	CASSPSGQGGGTEAFF
few	TRBV28	TRBJ2-5	CASGLALEETQYF
few	TRBV25-1	TRBJ2-3	CAGGDSNTDTQYF
many	TRBV25-1	TRBJ2-7	CASSEGNRGVYEQYF
few	TRBV12-3/TRBV12-4	TRBJ2-1	CASSLRLAEYNEQFF
NA	TRBV5-1	TRBJ2-7	CASSLATGVTYEQYF
NA	TRBV2	TRBJ2-1	CASTIDGRQFF
NA	TRBV20-1	TRBJ1-4	CSAQGGEKLFF
few	TRBV15	TRBJ2-1	CATRIITGYNEQFF
NA	TRBV7-9	TRBJ1-1	CASQRANTEAFF
NA	TRBV7-9	TRBJ2-7	CASSPIAGGTHEQYF
NA	TRBV7-2	TRBJ1-5	CASSLGQAGNQPQHF
NA	TRBV12-3/TRBV12-4	TRBJ2-5	CASSSQEETQYF
NA	TRBV5-6	TRBJ1-5	CASSRRDGYNQPQHF
NA	TRBV4-2	TRBJ1-2	CASSSRGGSGSYGYTF
few	TRBV28	TRBJ2-5	CASNLVGRETQYF
few	TRBV10-3	TRBJ2-1	CAIRDGGGDEQFF
few	TRBV19	TRBJ1-5	CASSVGQRLRQPQHF
NA	TRBV27	TRBJ2-7	CASSARGQGAYEQYF
few	TRBV7-2	TRBJ2-1	CASSLGDRGGNEQFF
NA	TRBV5-5	TRBJ1-6	CASSFEAANSPLHF
few	TRBV3-1	TRBJ2-5	CASSQDGLGETQYF
NA	TRBV20-1	TRBJ2-5	CSARGPRETQYF
NA	TRBV6-2/TRBV6-3	TRBJ1-3	CASRGQSGNTIYF
NA	TRBV12-3/TRBV12-4	TRBJ1-5	CASSLGTDQPQHF
NA	TRBV5-6	TRBJ2-7	CASSMGTAYEQYF